These T cell receptor beta chains were read from a single sample in a study of blood T cells in healthy people across ages. One entry per CDR3 protein results from TCRdb running MiXCR on the 5' RACE reads. Here the sample spans almost 800,000 distinct CDR3 sequences, roughly 60% being singletons. The material sequenced was blood. The receptors shown here come from a man aged 30 to 45 in good health. CDR3s include the opening cysteine and the closing phenylalanine or tryptophan. A D gene is named only where the DNA matches it firmly. Clone size is shown for a subset of rows, as once, few, many or a class of expanded clone.

cdr3_nt,cdr3_aa,v_call,clone_size,d_call,j_call
TGTGCCAGCAACGTAAATCACGAGCGGGGTAGTGTCCAGTACTTC,CASNVNHERGSVQYF,TRBV9,NA,TRBD2,TRBJ2-7
TGCAGTGCTAGAGATTCCCCCGAGCAGTACTTC,CSARDSPEQYF,TRBV20-1,once,NA,TRBJ2-7
TGTGCCAGCTGCCCCACCCAGGGGCCCAACTACGAGCAGTACTTC,CASCPTQGPNYEQYF,TRBV9,NA,NA,TRBJ2-7
TGTGCCAGCAGCTACCGGGATGACCCCTCGTACGAGCAGTACTTC,CASSYRDDPSYEQYF,TRBV7-2,few,NA,TRBJ2-7
TGTGCCACCAAGGGACTAGCGAGCAAGACCCAGTACTTC,CATKGLASKTQYF,TRBV25-1,NA,TRBD2,TRBJ2-5
TGCAGCGTTGAGCCCACGCCCGGCAGCCCGACAGTGAATAATTCACCCCTCCACTTT,CSVEPTPGSPTVNNSPLHF,TRBV29-1,NA,NA,TRBJ1-6
TGTGCCAGCAGTTTATATGGGACTAGAAACAATGAGCAGTTCTTC,CASSLYGTRNNEQFF,TRBV28,NA,TRBD2,TRBJ2-1
TGTGCCAGCAAGAAAACGAATGAAAAACTGTTTTTT,CASKKTNEKLFF,TRBV28,few,NA,TRBJ1-4
TGCAGCGTTGGAGGGGATCTAACCGAGCAGTACTTC,CSVGGDLTEQYF,TRBV29-1,few,NA,TRBJ2-7
TGCAGTGCTAGGGACAGACCCTACGAGCAGTACTTC,CSARDRPYEQYF,TRBV20-1,NA,NA,TRBJ2-7
TGTGCCAGCAGTTTAAGAGACGAGAAGTACTTC,CASSLRDEKYF,TRBV28,NA,NA,TRBJ2-4
TGCAGCGGGGGCCTAGGGCCTGGCTACGAGCAGTACTTC,CSGGLGPGYEQYF,TRBV29-1,NA,NA,TRBJ2-7
TGTGCCAGCAGCAAATACCTCGAGTTCTTC,CASSKYLEFF,TRBV21-1,once,NA,TRBJ2-1
TGTGCCAGCAGCCCGGATCGGACAGCAACTAATGAAAAACTGTTTTTT,CASSPDRTATNEKLFF,TRBV7-6,few,NA,TRBJ1-4
TGTGCCAGCATACGGGACAGGGGGAGCGAGCAGTACTTC,CASIRDRGSEQYF,TRBV5-6,NA,TRBD1,TRBJ2-7
TGCGCCAGCAGCCTATCCGGGGGGGCCCCCTACAATGAGCAGTTCTTC,CASSLSGGAPYNEQFF,TRBV5-1,NA,TRBD2,TRBJ2-1
TGTGCCAGCAGTTTCGCAGGGAGAGCCGCTGAAGCTTTCTTT,CASSFAGRAAEAFF,TRBV12-3/TRBV12-4,NA,NA,TRBJ1-1
TGTGCCACCACTAGCGGGAGGGCCATAGAGCAGTTCTTC,CATTSGRAIEQFF,TRBV6-2/TRBV6-3,NA,TRBD2,TRBJ2-1
TGTGCCAGCAGCCAAGATCGGACACTAGCGGTCTACGAGCAGTACTTC,CASSQDRTLAVYEQYF,TRBV3-1,NA,TRBD2,TRBJ2-7
TGTGCCAGCAGCGCTACTAGCGGATACACAGATACGCAGTATTTT,CASSATSGYTDTQYF,TRBV3-1,NA,TRBD2,TRBJ2-3
TGTGCCAGCACCTTTTCGTGGGGTGCTGGGGCCAACGTCCTGACTTTC,CASTFSWGAGANVLTF,TRBV6-2/TRBV6-3,NA,NA,TRBJ2-6
TGTGCCAGCAGCCAAGATCTTGCCGGGTTCGGGAATTCACCCCTCCACTTT,CASSQDLAGFGNSPLHF,TRBV3-1,NA,NA,TRBJ1-6
TGTGCCAGCAGTCCCTTCGGGACACTAGCGGGCCACAATGAGCAGTTCTTC,CASSPFGTLAGHNEQFF,TRBV6-2/TRBV6-3,NA,TRBD2,TRBJ2-1
TGTGCCAGCGGCCTGGGACTAGCGGGACCAGATACGCAGTATTTT,CASGLGLAGPDTQYF,TRBV2,NA,TRBD2,TRBJ2-3
TGCAGTGCTAGAGAGCTAGCGGGGTTGGAGACCCAGTACTTC,CSARELAGLETQYF,TRBV20-1,NA,TRBD2,TRBJ2-5
TGTGCCAGCAGTTTAGACCGGGACAGGGGGCGAGGAGAGACCCAGTACTTC,CASSLDRDRGRGETQYF,TRBV28,NA,TRBD1,TRBJ2-5
TGCAGTGCGGAGGAACTAACTGACTATGGCTACACCTTC,CSAEELTDYGYTF,TRBV20-1,NA,NA,TRBJ1-2
TGTGCCAGCAGCCCCGGACTAGCAGGGGATGAGCAGTTCTTC,CASSPGLAGDEQFF,TRBV4-2,few,TRBD2,TRBJ2-1
TGTGCCACCAGCAGAGAACGAGGCAGGTTATCCGAGCAGTACTTC,CATSRERGRLSEQYF,TRBV15,NA,NA,TRBJ2-7
TGCGCCAGCAGCCAAGTACTGGACAGGGGAAGGAACATTCAGTACTTC,CASSQVLDRGRNIQYF,TRBV4-3,NA,TRBD1,TRBJ2-4
TGTGCCAGCGCTCAAGAGACCCAGTACTTC,CASAQETQYF,TRBV2,NA,NA,TRBJ2-5
TGTGCCAGCAGTGGGGGTGGGTTAGAGACCCAGTACTTC,CASSGGGLETQYF,TRBV7-9,NA,NA,TRBJ2-5
TGTGCCATCAGTGAGTCTCGGGATCAGCCCCAGCATTTT,CAISESRDQPQHF,TRBV10-3,NA,NA,TRBJ1-5
TGTGCCAGCAGGGGAATGGGACAGGGAAGCGGCTACACCTTC,CASRGMGQGSGYTF,TRBV25-1,once,TRBD1,TRBJ1-2
TGTGCCAGCAGCTTACTCCAGGGCGATGGGTCCTACGAGCAGTACTTC,CASSLLQGDGSYEQYF,TRBV7-2,NA,NA,TRBJ2-7
TGTGCCAGCAGCCCACAGGGGGGGAACACCGGGGAGCTGTTTTTT,CASSPQGGNTGELFF,TRBV11-2,NA,TRBD1,TRBJ2-2
TGTGCCAGCAGCCAAGAATGGGACTACCAAGAGACCGAGTACTTC,CASSQEWDYQETEYF,TRBV4-2,NA,TRBD2,TRBJ2-5